A single sample gave rise to the 20 T cell receptor beta chains below, sequenced in a study of Graves' ophthalmopathy and Graves' hyperthyroidism. Transcripts of RNA were the source for amplifying TCR beta CDR3 regions. HTBI primers served in a first-round RT-PCR, which a second-round multiplex PCR followed. MiXCR, applied by TCRdb to the multiplex PCR reads, yields one record per CDR3 protein. The sample gives 740,000 or so distinct CDR3 sequences, approximately 40% of which show up once; 40% to 55% is in the top ten. Sequencing input: peripheral blood. These receptors all stem from an adult man with Graves' ophthalmopathy.

The chain couples TRBV6-1 to TRBJ2-7, with 8 bases aligning to TRBD1. This CDR3 region has 15 residues. V shed 6 bases and J 5 bases; nucleotides not matched to a gene: 12. Germline V gives CDR1 MNHNS, CDR2 SASEGT. This CDR3 is CASSFRDRLGDEQYF. The CDR3 bases are TGTGCCAGCAGCTTCCGGGACAGGCTGGGGGACGAGCAGTACTTC.

This clonotype was observed many times. The chain carries TRBV9 and TRBJ1-1, with D unclear. Germline CDR1 reads SGDLS; CDR2 reads YYNGEE. The ends were cut back, 6 bases at V and 4 bases at J, with 16 bases in the middle. The CDR3 loop spans 14 amino acids. In DNA, the CDR3 is TGTGCCAGCACCCCAGCGGGCGGCGGCACTGAAGCTTTCTTT. This gives the protein CASTPAGGGTEAFF. Using reference TRBV9 and TRBJ1-1 for the parts outside the CDR3, the full variable domain is DSGVTQTPKHLITATGQRVTLRCSPRSGDLSVYWYQQSLDQGLQFLIQYYNGEERAKGNILERFSAQQFPDLHSELNLSSLELGDSALYFCASTPAGGGTEAFFGQGTRLTVV.

The genes are TRBV7-9 and TRBJ1-3, with D maybe TRBD1 (6 bases). Germline CDR1 reads SEHNR; CDR2 reads FQNEAQ (reference sequence). The CDR3 is 14 amino acids. The V gene lost 6 bases and the J gene lost 6 bases, with 15 bases spanning the gap. In DNA form, the CDR3 reads TGTGCCAGCAGTTTCCCAGGGGAGTTAAACACCATATATTTT. Residues: CASSFPGELNTIYF.

The chain is built from TRBV25-1 and TRBJ1-1, with D possibly matching TRBD1 (5 bases). The CDR3 has 12 residues. V lost 11 bases and J lost 8, with 18 bases in between. Germline V lookup: CDR1 MGHDK, CDR2 SYGVNS. This CDR3 is CAWSTIGQEAFF. The CDR3 nucleotides are TGTGCCTGGAGTACAATCGGACAAGAAGCTTTCTTT.

The rearrangement links TRBV10-2 to TRBJ2-7, with D possibly being TRBD2 (5 bases). Germline V gene data show CDR1 as WSHSY and CDR2 as SAAADI. With 6 bases removed from V and 2 bases from J, the gap between germline ends came to 8 bases. The CDR3 is made up of 12 amino acids. CDR3 nucleotides: TGCGCCAGCAGAGCGGCTGCCTACGAGCAGTACTTC. Translated: CASRAAAYEQYF.

To note about this clonotype: Just one base apart from a much larger clone, this may be a read error. This chain connects TRBV7-9 to TRBJ1-5, with D perhaps matching TRBD1 (5 bases). Trimming cost V 2 bases and J 7 bases, with 12 bases left between them. CDR3 length: 14 amino acids. CDR1 and CDR2 (germline): SEHNR, FQNEAQ (reference sequence). CDR3 in DNA: TGTGCCAGCAGCTTAAACCAGGGAGACCAGCCCCAGCATTTT. Translated, it gives CASSLNQGDQPQHF.

CDR3 in amino acids: CSARDLTGPTFRETQYF. CDR3 sequence (DNA): TGCAGTGCTAGAGATTTGACGGGCCCTACCTTTCGAGAGACCCAGTACTTC. This chain uses TRBV20-1 with TRBJ2-5; no clear D. The CDR3 covers 17 residues. The ends were cut back, 0 bases at V and 4 bases at J, with 21 bases in the middle. The germline V gene has CDR1 DFQATT and CDR2 SNEGSKA (reference sequence).

Of note for this clonotype: A much larger clone differs from this one at a single base, so this may be a read error. The chain carries TRBV24-1 and TRBJ2-5, with 7 nucleotides matching TRBD1. This CDR3 spans 16 amino acids. The germline CDR1 and CDR2 sequences are KGHDR and SFDVKD. V lost 5 bases, J lost 1 base, and 9 bases stayed unmatched. The chain's CDR3 is CATSAQGDKTQETQYF. Here the CDR3 DNA reads TGTGCCACCAGTGCCCAGGGGGACAAAACCCAAGAGACCCAGTACTTC.

V is TRBV7-9 and J is TRBJ2-2; D is uncertain. This CDR3 comprises 13 residues. The V gene's germline CDR1 is SEHNR and CDR2 FQNEAQ (reference sequence). The ends were cut back, 6 bases at V and 7 bases at J, with 12 bases in the middle. The CDR3, as DNA: TGTGCCAGCAGTTACTCGGTTATCGGGGAGCTGTTTTTT. Amino acids: CASSYSVIGELFF.

This clonotype has at least ten counts. This sequence joins TRBV7-8 and TRBJ1-5, with D hard to call. This CDR3 region has 16 residues. The germline V gene encodes CDR1 SGHVS and CDR2 FQNEAQ. V was clipped by 6 bases and J by 0 bases, with 15 bases between them. For the CDR3, the DNA is TGTGCCAGCAGGCTACTCGGCGGCAATAGCAATCAGCCCCAGCATTTT. Translating it yields CASRLLGGNSNQPQHF.

Points on this clonotype: The junction shows a germline mismatch at one end, possibly a read error. This sequence joins TRBV19 and TRBJ1-1; no clear D. CDR1 and CDR2 (germline): LNHDA, SQIVND (reference sequence). This CDR3 region has 16 residues. The CDR3 is CASSAADGVGVTEAFF. The DNA for the CDR3 is TGCGCCAGCAGCGCTGCGGATGGGGTAGGCGTCACTGAAGCTTTCTTT. Supplemented by reference TRBV19 and TRBJ1-1, the full variable domain reads DGGITQSPKYLFRKEGQNVTLSCEQNLNHDAMYWYRQDPGQGLRLIYYSQIVNDFQKGDIAEGYSVSREKKESFPLTVTSAQKNPTAFYLCASSAADGVGVTEAFFGQGTRLTVV.

The table lists this clonotype with a few counts. The V call is TRBV7-9, the J call TRBJ1-6; 12 bases line up with TRBD1. V lost 8 bases and J lost 8; bases outside the gene matches: 13. The CDR3 consists of 17 residues. CDR1 SEHNR and CDR2 FQNEAQ come from the germline V gene (reference sequence). CDR3 residues: CASSPPGQGARYSPLHF. DNA of the CDR3: TGTGCCAGCTCACCACCGGGACAGGGGGCGCGGTATTCACCCCTCCACTTT. The full variable domain, in which reference TRBV7-9 and TRBJ1-6 provide the parts outside the CDR3, is DTGVSQNPRHKITKRGQNVTFRCDPISEHNRLYWYRQTLGQGPEFLTYFQNEAQLEKSRLLSDRFSAERPKGSFSTLEIQRTEQGDSAMYLCASSPPGQGARYSPLHFGNGTRLTVT.

V gene TRBV7-2 combines with J gene TRBJ1-2, with 12 bases fitting TRBD1. Trimming took 2 bases from V and 1 from J; bases not matched to a gene: 8. The CDR3 loop spans 18 amino acids. The germline V gene has CDR1 SGHTA and CDR2 FQGNSA. The CDR3 sequence is CASSLSGTGGARNYGYTF. As DNA, the CDR3 is TGTGCCAGCAGCTTATCAGGGACAGGGGGCGCGCGTAACTATGGCTACACCTTC.

In the case of this clonotype: With a much larger clone just one base away, this may be a read error. The chain recombines TRBV11-2 with TRBJ1-2, with D unresolved. The germline CDR1 and CDR2 sequences are SGHAT and FQNNGV. This CDR3 comprises 12 residues. The CDR3 bases are TGTGCCGGCAGCTTCCAAAGAGGGGGCTACACCTTC. It yields the protein CAGSFQRGGYTF.

The chain uses TRBV7-9 and TRBJ2-7; TRBD1 agrees at 9 bases. The CDR3 consists of 14 residues. Germline trimming cut 6 bases from V and 11 bases from J; bases unmatched to any gene: 14. CDR1 is SEHNR, CDR2 FQNEAQ, per germline (reference sequence). Here the CDR3 DNA reads TGTGCCAGCAGACCCGACAGGGGGGACACCGGGGAGTACTTC. It translates to CASRPDRGDTGEYF.

In this sample, this clonotype turned up a few times. V gene TRBV11-2 combines with J gene TRBJ2-6; D is possibly TRBD1 (5 bases). Germline V gives CDR1 SGHAT, CDR2 FQNNGV. The V end was cut by 5 bases, the J end by 2 bases, with 13 bases between. This CDR3 contains 16 residues. This CDR3 is CASSPRLGAGANVLTF. CDR3 DNA: TGTGCCAGCAGCCCCCGTCTAGGGGCTGGGGCCAACGTCCTGACTTTC.

In this sample, this clonotype turned up a few times. The genes are TRBV7-2 and TRBJ2-7; D tentatively fits TRBD1 or TRBD2 (5 bases each). The CDR3 runs to 13 residues. CDR1 and CDR2 from the germline V gene are SGHTA and FQGNSA. Trimming pared 6 bases from V and 12 bases from J, leaving 21 bases between. DNA of the CDR3: TGTGCCAGCAGTCCAGGGACCGGGCCACAGACGTACTTC. This translates into CASSPGTGPQTYF.

The chain uses TRBV7-9 and TRBJ2-7; D unclear. Germline assignment: CDR1 SEHNR and CDR2 FQNEAQ (reference sequence). V dropped 1 base and J dropped 2 bases, with 12 bases sitting between them. The CDR3 is made up of 15 amino acids. CDR3 residues: CASSLDQARTYEQYF. The CDR3, as DNA: TGTGCCAGCAGCTTAGATCAGGCCCGGACCTACGAGCAGTACTTC.

This chain links TRBV6-6 with TRBJ1-2, with TRBD1 identical over 7 bases. Germline CDR1 is MNHNY and CDR2 is SVGAGI (reference sequence). Trimming removed 5 bases from V and 4 bases from J; junction bases left unmatched: 4. This CDR3 is built from 13 residues. The CDR3 spells CASSGTDFYGYTF. CDR3 coding DNA: TGTGCCAGCAGTGGGACAGACTTCTATGGCTACACCTTC.

This clonotype was seen ten or more times. The chain joins TRBV10-3 to TRBJ2-5, with 7 bases aligning to TRBD1. With 3 bases clipped from V and 3 bases from J, the junction kept 4 bases outside the gene matches. CDR3 length: 14 residues. CDR1 and CDR2 from the germline V gene are ENHRY and SYGVKD. The CDR3 DNA reads as TGTGCCATCAGTGATGGCAGGGGGAAAGAGACCCAGTACTTC. As protein: CAISDGRGKETQYF.